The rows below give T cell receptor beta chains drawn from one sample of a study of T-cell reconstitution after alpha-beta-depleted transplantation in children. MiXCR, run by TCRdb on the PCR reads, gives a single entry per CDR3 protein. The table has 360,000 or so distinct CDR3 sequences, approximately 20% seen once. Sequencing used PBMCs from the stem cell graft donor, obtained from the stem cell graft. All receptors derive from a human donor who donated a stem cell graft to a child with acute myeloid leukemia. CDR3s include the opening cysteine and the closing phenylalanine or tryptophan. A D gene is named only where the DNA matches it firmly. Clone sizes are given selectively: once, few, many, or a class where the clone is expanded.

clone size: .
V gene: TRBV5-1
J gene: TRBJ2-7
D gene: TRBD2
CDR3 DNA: TGCGCCAGCAGCTTGGTCCTAGCGGGAGGGCCTGACGAGCAGTACTTC
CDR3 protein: CASSLVLAGGPDEQYF

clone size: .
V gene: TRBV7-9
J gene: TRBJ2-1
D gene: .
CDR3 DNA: TGTGCCAGCAGCTTAGCAGGACAGCCTAACAATGAGCAGTTCTTC
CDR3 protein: CASSLAGQPNNEQFF

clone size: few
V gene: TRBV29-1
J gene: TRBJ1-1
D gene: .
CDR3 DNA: TGCAGCGCCGAACGGAACACTGAAGCTTTCTTT
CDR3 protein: CSAERNTEAFF

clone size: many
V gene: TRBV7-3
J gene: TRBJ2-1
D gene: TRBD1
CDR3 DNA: TGTGCCAGCAGCTTAAAACCCCGGACAGGGACAGTCTTCACTCTCTCCTACAATGAGCAGTTCTTC
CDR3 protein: CASSLKPRTGTVFTLSYNEQFF

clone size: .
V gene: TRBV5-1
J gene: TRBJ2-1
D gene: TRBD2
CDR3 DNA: TGCGCCAGCAGCTTGGGGGCCGGGACTAGCGGGAGCGAGCAGTTCTTC
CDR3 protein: CASSLGAGTSGSEQFF

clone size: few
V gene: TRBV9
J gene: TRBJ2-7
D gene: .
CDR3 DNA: TGTGCCAGCAGCGTTGGACTGTTCACCTACGAGCAGTACTTC
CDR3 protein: CASSVGLFTYEQYF

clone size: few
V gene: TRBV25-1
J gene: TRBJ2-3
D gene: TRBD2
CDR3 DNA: TGTGCCAGCACAGAGCCTAGCGGGAGCGGCACAGATACGCAGTATTTT
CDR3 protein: CASTEPSGSGTDTQYF

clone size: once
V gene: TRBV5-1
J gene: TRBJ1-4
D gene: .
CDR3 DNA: TGCGCCAGCAGCACGAACACAGCAACTAATGAAAAACTGTTTTTT
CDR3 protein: CASSTNTATNEKLFF

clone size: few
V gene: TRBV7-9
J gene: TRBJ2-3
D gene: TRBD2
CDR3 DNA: TGTGCCAGCAGCTTAGGGGTAGCGGGAGTGAGCACAGATACGCAGTATTTT
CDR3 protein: CASSLGVAGVSTDTQYF

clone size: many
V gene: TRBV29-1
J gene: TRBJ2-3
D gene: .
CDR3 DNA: TGCAGCGTTGAGGTCGACAGCACAGATACGCAGTATTTT
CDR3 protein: CSVEVDSTDTQYF

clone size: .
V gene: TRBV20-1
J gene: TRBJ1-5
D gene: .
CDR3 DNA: TGCAGTGCTAGGGGATCGGTTAATCAGCCCCAGCATTTT
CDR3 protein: CSARGSVNQPQHF

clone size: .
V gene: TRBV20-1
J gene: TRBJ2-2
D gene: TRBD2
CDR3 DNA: TGCAGTGCTAGTCCTAGCGGGAACACCGGGGAGCTGTTTTTT
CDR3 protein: CSASPSGNTGELFF

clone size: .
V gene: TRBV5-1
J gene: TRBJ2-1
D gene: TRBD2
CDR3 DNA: TGCGCCAGCAGCCCGGGACTACTCTCCTACAATGAGCAGTTCTTC
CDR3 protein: CASSPGLLSYNEQFF

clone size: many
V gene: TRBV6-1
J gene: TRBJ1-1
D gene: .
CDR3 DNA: TGTGCCACCGCATACCGCAATGGGGGCACTGAAGCTTTCTTT
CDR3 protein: CATAYRNGGTEAFF

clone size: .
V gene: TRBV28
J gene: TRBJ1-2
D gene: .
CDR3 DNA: TGTGCCAGCAGTTTGGTCAGGGGATCCTATGGCTACACCTTC
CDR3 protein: CASSLVRGSYGYTF

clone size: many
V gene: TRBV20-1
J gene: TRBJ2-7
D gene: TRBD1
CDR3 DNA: TGCAGTGCTAGTTCTACAGGGGTCGCCTACGAGCAGTACTTC
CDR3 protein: CSASSTGVAYEQYF

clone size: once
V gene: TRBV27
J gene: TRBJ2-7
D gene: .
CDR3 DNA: TGTGCCAGCAGGCCCCTGGCGGGCCACTACGAGCAGTACTTC
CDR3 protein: CASRPLAGHYEQYF

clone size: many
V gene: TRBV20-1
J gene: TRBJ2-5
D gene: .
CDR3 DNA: TGCAGTGCTAGGTCTACGGCAGGGGCCCAGTACTTC
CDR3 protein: CSARSTAGAQYF

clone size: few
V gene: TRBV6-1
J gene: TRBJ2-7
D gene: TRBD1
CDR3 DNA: TGTGCCAGCAGTCGGGACAGGGAGGAGCACGAGCAGTACTTC
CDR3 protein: CASSRDREEHEQYF

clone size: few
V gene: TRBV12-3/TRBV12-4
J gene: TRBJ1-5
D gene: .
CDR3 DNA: TGTGCCAGCAGTTTGGACGGCCAACATCAGCCCCAGCATTTT
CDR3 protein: CASSLDGQHQPQHF

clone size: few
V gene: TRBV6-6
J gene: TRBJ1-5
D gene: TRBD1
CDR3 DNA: TGTGCCAGCAGGCCACAGGGGTGGCAGCCCCAGCATTTT
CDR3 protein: CASRPQGWQPQHF

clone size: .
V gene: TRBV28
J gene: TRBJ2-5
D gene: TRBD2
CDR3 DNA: TGTGCCAGCAGTGTACCGGGATACCTTAACGGACTAGCGGGAGTAAGGAAGACCCAGTACTTC
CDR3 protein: CASSVPGYLNGLAGVRKTQYF

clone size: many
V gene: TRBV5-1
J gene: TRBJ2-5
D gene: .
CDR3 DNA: TGCGCCAGCAGCTTGGAACCTAACAGGGCGGGGAAAGAGACCCAGTACTTC
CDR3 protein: CASSLEPNRAGKETQYF

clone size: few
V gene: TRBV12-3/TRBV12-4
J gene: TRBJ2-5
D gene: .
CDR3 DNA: TGTGCCAGCAGTCGACCCCCAATCGGAGAGACCCAGTACTTC
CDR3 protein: CASSRPPIGETQYF

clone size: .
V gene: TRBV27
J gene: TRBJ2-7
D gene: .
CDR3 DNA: TGTGCCAGCAGTTTAACCCCCGGACAGTCCCGCTCCTACGAGCAGTACTTC
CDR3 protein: CASSLTPGQSRSYEQYF

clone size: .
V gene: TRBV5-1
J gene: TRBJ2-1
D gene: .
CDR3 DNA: TGCGCCAGCAGCTTGTCAGATATCTCCTACAATGAGCAGTTCTTC
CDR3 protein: CASSLSDISYNEQFF

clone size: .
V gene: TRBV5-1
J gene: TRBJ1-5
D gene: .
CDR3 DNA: TGCGCCAGCAGCCCAACAGGGAGAGGCCAGCCCCAGCATTTT
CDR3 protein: CASSPTGRGQPQHF

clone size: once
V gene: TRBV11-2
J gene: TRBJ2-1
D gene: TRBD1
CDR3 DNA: TGTGCCAGCAGCCGACTAAGACAGGGGGGCACCTACAATGAGCAGTTCTTC
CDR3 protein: CASSRLRQGGTYNEQFF

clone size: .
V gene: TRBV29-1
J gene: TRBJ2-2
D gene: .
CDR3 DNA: TGCAGCGTTGGGGCGAACACCGGGGAGCTGTTTTTT
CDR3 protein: CSVGANTGELFF

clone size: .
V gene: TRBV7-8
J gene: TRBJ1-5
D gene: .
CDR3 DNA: TGTGCCAGCAGCACTAGTGTTCAGCCCCAGCATTTT
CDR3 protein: CASSTSVQPQHF

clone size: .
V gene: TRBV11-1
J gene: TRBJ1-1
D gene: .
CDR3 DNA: TGTGCCAGCAGCTTCGACCTTGTAGCTTTCTTT
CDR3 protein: CASSFDLVAFF

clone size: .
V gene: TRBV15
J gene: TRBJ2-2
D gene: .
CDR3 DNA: TGTGCCACCAGCAGAGATCGTCAGGGATGGGCCGGGGAGCTGTTTTTT
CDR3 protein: CATSRDRQGWAGELFF

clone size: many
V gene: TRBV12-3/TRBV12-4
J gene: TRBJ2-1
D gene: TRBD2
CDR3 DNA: TGTGCCAGCAGTTTACGGACTAGCGGGCGGAATGAGCAGTTCTTC
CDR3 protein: CASSLRTSGRNEQFF

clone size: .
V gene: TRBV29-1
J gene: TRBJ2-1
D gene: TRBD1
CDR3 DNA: TGCAGCGTCGGACAGGGTGGCTACAATGAGCAGTTCTTC
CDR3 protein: CSVGQGGYNEQFF

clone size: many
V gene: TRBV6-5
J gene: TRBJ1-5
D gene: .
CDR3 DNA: TGTGCCAGCAGGACGACAGATCGCCATCAGCCCCAGCATTTT
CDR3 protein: CASRTTDRHQPQHF

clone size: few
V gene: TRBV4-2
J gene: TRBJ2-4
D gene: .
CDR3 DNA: TGTGCCAGCAGCCAAGGCTCAGGGATGCACTTC
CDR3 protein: CASSQGSGMHF

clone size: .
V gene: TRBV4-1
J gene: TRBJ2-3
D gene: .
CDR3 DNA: TGCGCCAGCAGCCAGAGTCTGGGTTTTGCAGATACGCAGTATTTT
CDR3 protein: CASSQSLGFADTQYF

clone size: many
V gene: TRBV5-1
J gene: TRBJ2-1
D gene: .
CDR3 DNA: TGCGCCAGCAGCATGGGGGGCGCCTACAATGAGCAGTTCTTC
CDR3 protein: CASSMGGAYNEQFF

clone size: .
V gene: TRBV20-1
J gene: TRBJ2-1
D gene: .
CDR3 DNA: TGCAGTGTTCAGGGAGTAGATACGGGAAGTTTCAATGAGCAGTTCTTC
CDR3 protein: CSVQGVDTGSFNEQFF

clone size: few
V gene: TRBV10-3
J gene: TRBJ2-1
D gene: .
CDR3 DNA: TGTGCCATCAGTGAGTCTATGGGGGTAACCTACAATGAGCAGTTCTTC
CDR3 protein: CAISESMGVTYNEQFF

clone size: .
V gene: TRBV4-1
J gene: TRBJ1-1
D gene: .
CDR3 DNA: TGCGCCAGCAGCCAAGGGCTGGGACTGAACACTGAAGCTTTCTTT
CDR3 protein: CASSQGLGLNTEAFF

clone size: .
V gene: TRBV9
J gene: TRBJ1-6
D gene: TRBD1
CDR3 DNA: TGTGCCAGCAGCGTAGCGGACAGGGTCGATAATTCACCCCTCCACTTT
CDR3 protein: CASSVADRVDNSPLHF

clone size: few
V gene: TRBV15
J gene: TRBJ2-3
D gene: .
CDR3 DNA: TGTGCCACCAGCAGAGATATGGGCGATACGCAGTATTTT
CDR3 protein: CATSRDMGDTQYF

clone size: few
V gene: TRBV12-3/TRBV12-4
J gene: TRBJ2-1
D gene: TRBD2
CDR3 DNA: TGTGCCAGCTCACCGGGGCGGGAGGGCCCTGAGCAGTTCTTC
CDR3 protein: CASSPGREGPEQFF

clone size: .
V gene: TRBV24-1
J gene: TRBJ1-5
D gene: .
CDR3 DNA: TGTGCCACCAGTGACCCGCACGGGGGGCCGGATAGCAATCAGCCCCAGCATTTT
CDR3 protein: CATSDPHGGPDSNQPQHF

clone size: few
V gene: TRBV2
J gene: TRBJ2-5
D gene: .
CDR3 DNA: TGTGCCAGCAGGGTGTACCAAGAGACCCAGTACTTC
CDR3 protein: CASRVYQETQYF

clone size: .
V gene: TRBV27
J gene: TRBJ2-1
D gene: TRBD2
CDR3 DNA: TGTGCCAGCAGTTTAGATGCGGGAGGAGTGGGTGAGCAGTTCTTC
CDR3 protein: CASSLDAGGVGEQFF

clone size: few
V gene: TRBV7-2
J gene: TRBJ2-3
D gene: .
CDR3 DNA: TGTGCCAGCAGCTTAGGGTCACCGGGTTCGGATACGCAGTATTTT
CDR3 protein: CASSLGSPGSDTQYF

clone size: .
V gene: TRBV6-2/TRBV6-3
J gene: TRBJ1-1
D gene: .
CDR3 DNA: TGTGCCAGCAGTTACTTGGCTGGGCGGAACACTGAAGCTTTCTTT
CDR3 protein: CASSYLAGRNTEAFF

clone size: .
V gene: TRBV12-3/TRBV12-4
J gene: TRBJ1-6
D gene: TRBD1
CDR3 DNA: TGTGCCAGCAGTCCGGGACAGGGCAATTCACCCCTCCACTTT
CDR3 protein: CASSPGQGNSPLHF

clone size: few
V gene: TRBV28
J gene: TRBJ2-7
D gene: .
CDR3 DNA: TGTGCCAGCAGTCTTACCCGACTCTACGAGCAGTACTTC
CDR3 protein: CASSLTRLYEQYF

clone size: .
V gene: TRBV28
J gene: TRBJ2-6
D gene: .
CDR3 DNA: TGTGCCAGCTCCTCAAGTGGATTCTCTGGGGCCAACGTCCTGACTTTC
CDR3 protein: CASSSSGFSGANVLTF